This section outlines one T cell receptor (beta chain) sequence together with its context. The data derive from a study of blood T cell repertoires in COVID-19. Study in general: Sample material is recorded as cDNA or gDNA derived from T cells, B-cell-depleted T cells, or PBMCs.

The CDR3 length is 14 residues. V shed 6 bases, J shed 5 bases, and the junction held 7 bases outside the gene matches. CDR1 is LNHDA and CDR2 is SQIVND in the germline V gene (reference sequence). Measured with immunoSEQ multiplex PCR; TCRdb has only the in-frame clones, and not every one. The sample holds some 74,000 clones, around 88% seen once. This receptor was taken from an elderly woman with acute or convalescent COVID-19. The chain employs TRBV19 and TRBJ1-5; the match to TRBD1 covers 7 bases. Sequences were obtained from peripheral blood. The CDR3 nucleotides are TGTGCCAGTAGGATTACAGGGGTTCATCAGCCCCAGCATTTT. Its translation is CASRITGVHQPQHF.